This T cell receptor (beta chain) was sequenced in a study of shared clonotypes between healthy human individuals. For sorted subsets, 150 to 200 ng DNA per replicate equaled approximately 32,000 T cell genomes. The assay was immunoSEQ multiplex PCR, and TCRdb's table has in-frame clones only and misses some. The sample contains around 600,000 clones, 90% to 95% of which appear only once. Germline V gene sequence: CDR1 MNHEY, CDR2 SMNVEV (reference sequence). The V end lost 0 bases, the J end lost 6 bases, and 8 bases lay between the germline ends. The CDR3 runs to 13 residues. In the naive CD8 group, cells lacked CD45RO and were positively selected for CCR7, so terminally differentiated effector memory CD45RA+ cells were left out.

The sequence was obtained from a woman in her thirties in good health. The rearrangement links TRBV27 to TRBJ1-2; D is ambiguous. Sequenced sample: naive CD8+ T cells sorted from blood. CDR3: CASSLSGSHGYTF. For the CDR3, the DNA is TGTGCCAGCAGTTTATCAGGTTCTCATGGCTACACCTTC.